The next 21 T cell receptor beta chains were all read from a single sample in a study of CD8 T cells in ankylosing spondylitis (dated by TCRdb to about 2017). The receptor library was made with 5' RACE. This sample was sequenced with an Illumina HiSeq 2500. Through fastp at Q25 and MiXCR, TCRdb rebuilt clones from the public reads, retaining in-frame beta chains. A single entry per CDR3 protein holds the most common genes and DNA from its merged rows. The sample profile shows roughly 150,000 distinct CDR3 sequences; 9.8% of them were found once. Around 16% of the sample goes to the ten largest clones. The sequenced sample consisted of blood, either unsorted or a sorted T cell fraction (not recorded which). Receptors were obtained from a female donor with ankylosing spondylitis or in good health (not recorded which).

This sequence joins TRBV12-3 or TRBV12-4 and TRBJ1-1; D is unclear. Trimming pared 3 bases from V and 6 bases from J, leaving 8 bases between. This CDR3 has 12 residues. CDR3 amino acids: CASSLVIAEAFF. Written as DNA, the CDR3 is TGTGCCAGCAGTTTGGTGATCGCTGAAGCTTTCTTT.

The chain joins TRBV10-3 to TRBJ2-5; 7 bases line up with TRBD2. Germline V gene lookup returns CDR1 ENHRY and CDR2 SYGVKD. V lost 7 bases and J lost 2; bases outside the gene matches: 10. This CDR3 has 15 residues. CDR3 DNA: TGTGCCATCATGTCCGGCCTAGCGGAACAAGAGACCCAGTACTTC. Translating gives CAIMSGLAEQETQYF.

This clonotype was seen ten or more times. The rearrangement uses TRBV5-1 and TRBJ2-7; no definite D call. Trimming pared 1 base from V and 0 bases from J, leaving 11 bases between. Germline CDR1 SGHRS, CDR2 YFSETQ. The CDR3 spans 15 residues. The CDR3 reads CASSLFSSTSYEQYF. The CDR3 region has the DNA TGCGCCAGCAGCTTGTTCTCGTCCACCTCCTACGAGCAGTACTTC.

This clonotype appeared a few times. The chain has TRBV6-6 and TRBJ2-2; D is unclear. V lost 5 bases and J lost 5, with 9 bases in between. Looked up from germline, CDR1 is MNHNY and CDR2 is SVGAGI (reference sequence). CDR3 size: 13 residues. The CDR3 protein is CASSKAGTGELFF. DNA for the CDR3: TGTGCCAGCAGTAAGGCCGGGACCGGGGAGCTGTTTTTT.

This clonotype was seen only a few times. J is TRBJ1-1 and V is TRBV9; 7 bases align to TRBD1. The germline gives CDR1 SGDLS, CDR2 YYNGEE. V dropped 3 bases and J dropped 10; count of bases not matched to a gene: 15. The CDR3 runs 15 residues. Here the CDR3 DNA reads TGTGCCAGCAGCGACAACACAGGGGTTGGTACCGGAGCTTTCTTT. Translation: CASSDNTGVGTGAFF.

The rearrangement joins TRBV10-2 to TRBJ2-2; D possibly corresponds to TRBD1 (5 bases). V lost 2 bases to trimming and J lost 1 base, with 17 bases between them. The germline gives CDR1 WSHSY, CDR2 SAAADI. The CDR3 contains 18 residues. CDR3 sequence: CASSETMEFGQNTGELFF. The CDR3 DNA reads TGCGCCAGCAGTGAGACGATGGAGTTTGGACAGAACACCGGGGAGCTGTTTTTT.

The chain is built from TRBV5-1 and TRBJ1-6, with 8 bases lining up with TRBD1. V lost 3 bases and J lost 5; bases outside the gene matches: 4. Germline V gene data show CDR1 as SGHRS and CDR2 as YFSETQ. The CDR3 has 15 residues. CDR3 coding DNA: TGCGCCAGCAGCTCGGGGACAGGTGATAATTCACCCCTCCACTTT. Residues: CASSSGTGDNSPLHF.

The CDR3 coding sequence is TGTGCCAGCAGTGCCCTAGCGGGAGGGTCCTACGAGCAGTACTTC. Residues: CASSALAGGSYEQYF. The chain has TRBV6-2 or TRBV6-3 and TRBJ2-7; 12 bases match TRBD2. Germline loops: CDR1 MNHEY, CDR2 SVGEGT. CDR3 length: 15 residues. The V and J ends lost 5 bases and 1 base, in that order; junction bases with no gene match: 3.

V usage is TRBV28 and J usage is TRBJ2-5, with TRBD2 as a possible D gene (6 bases). CDR3 length: 12 residues. Germline lookup yields CDR1 MDHEN and CDR2 SYDVKM. Trimming pared 9 bases from V and 4 bases from J, leaving 12 bases between. CDR3 residues: CASNGGRETQYF. As DNA, the CDR3 is TGTGCCAGTAACGGAGGGCGAGAGACCCAGTACTTC. The full variable domain, its missing parts supplied by reference TRBV28 and TRBJ2-5, is DVKVTQSSRYLVKRTGEKVFLECVQDMDHENMFWYRQDPGLGLRLIYFSYDVKMKEKGDIPEGYSVSREKKERFSLILESASTNQTSMYLCASNGGRETQYFGPGTRLLVL.

The chain carries TRBV9 and TRBJ2-3; D is ambiguous. V shed 3 bases and J shed 7 bases, with 12 bases lying between them. CDR3 size: 13 residues. Germline CDR1 reads SGDLS; CDR2 reads YYNGEE. This CDR3 reads CASSGRTEYTQYF. The DNA for the CDR3 is TGTGCCAGCAGCGGGCGAACCGAATATACGCAGTATTTT.

This clonotype appeared a few times. V and J are TRBV7-2 and TRBJ2-6, with TRBD2 as a possible D gene (5 bases). Germline V CDR1 and CDR2: SGHTA, FQGNSA. The V and J ends lost 2 bases and 1 base respectively, with 6 bases between them. The CDR3 sequence is 15 residues long. CDR3 sequence reads: CASSLSGSGANVLTF. The CDR3 bases are TGTGCCAGCAGCTTATCGGGATCTGGGGCCAACGTCCTGACTTTC.

This clonotype was seen repeatedly, ten times or more. The chain employs TRBV5-5 and TRBJ1-5; unclear D gene. V gave up 2 bases and J gave up 2 bases, with 14 bases separating them. Germline CDR1 and CDR2: SGHKS and YYEKEE (reference sequence). The CDR3 runs to 16 residues. The CDR3 loop reads CASSFYPTSGNQPQHF. DNA for the CDR3: TGTGCCAGCAGCTTCTATCCGACTTCAGGCAATCAGCCCCAGCATTTT.

In its sample, this clonotype was seen a few times. The chain is built from TRBV12-3 or TRBV12-4 and TRBJ1-1; D may be TRBD1 (5 bases). The CDR3 loop spans 14 amino acids. Trimming took 8 bases from V and 3 from J, leaving 16 bases between them. As DNA, the CDR3 is TGTGCCAGCGGCGACGGGGGAGTCGACACTGAAGCTTTCTTT. Encoded protein: CASGDGGVDTEAFF.

This clonotype was counted many times. The chain carries TRBV19 and TRBJ2-1; the match to TRBD1 covers 9 bases. With 0 bases clipped from V and 3 bases from J, the junction kept 12 bases outside the gene matches. The CDR3 is made up of 19 amino acids. The germline CDR1 and CDR2 sequences are LNHDA and SQIVND (reference sequence). The chain's CDR3 is CASSIDLPGTGKIYNEQFF. CDR3 in DNA: TGTGCCAGTAGTATAGACCTACCTGGGACAGGGAAAATCTACAATGAGCAGTTCTTC.

This clonotype came up a few times. The rearrangement joins TRBV6-5 to TRBJ2-7; perhaps TRBD1 as D (6 bases). CDR1 is MNHEY and CDR2 is SVGAGI in the germline V gene. The CDR3 has 11 amino acids. Trimming stripped 6 bases from V and 5 bases from J, with 8 bases between. The CDR3 loop is CASSTGNEQYF. The CDR3 DNA sequence: TGTGCCAGCAGCACAGGGAACGAGCAGTACTTC.

This clonotype has a count of ten or more. The J gene is TRBJ1-1, the V gene TRBV20-1, with TRBD1 as a possible D gene (5 bases). Germline V gene data show CDR1 as DFQATT and CDR2 as SNEGSKA (reference sequence). This CDR3 has 14 residues. Deletions cut 2 bases from V and 3 bases from J, with 13 bases between. In nucleotides, the CDR3 is TGCAGTGCTAGAATCCAGGGTTTGGACACTGAAGCTTTCTTT. Protein: CSARIQGLDTEAFF.

This clonotype was recorded a few times. The chain is built from TRBV10-3 and TRBJ2-1; 7 positions match TRBD2. Per germline, CDR1 ENHRY and CDR2 SYGVKD. This CDR3 comprises 13 residues. The trim removed 8 bases at V and 0 bases at J, leaving 1 base unmatched. CDR3 residues: CAILAASYNEQFF. The CDR3 region has the DNA TGTGCCATCCTAGCGGCCTCCTACAATGAGCAGTTCTTC.

The V call is TRBV7-8, the J call TRBJ2-1; the match to TRBD2 covers 10 bases. Germline CDR1 and CDR2: SGHVS and FQNEAQ. V was pared by 1 base and J by 0 bases, with 9 bases of the junction left unmatched. The CDR3 length is 19 residues. The CDR3: CASSLEASGRGLSYNEQFF. CDR3 sequence (DNA): TGTGCCAGCAGCTTAGAGGCTAGCGGGAGAGGGCTCTCCTACAATGAGCAGTTCTTC. The complete variable domain, with remaining parts taken from reference TRBV7-8 and TRBJ2-1, reads GAGVSQSPRYKVAKRGQDVALRCDPISGHVSLFWYQQALGQGPEFLTYFQNEAQLDKSGLPSDRFFAERPEGSVSTLKIQRTQQEDSAVYLCASSLEASGRGLSYNEQFFGPGTRLTVL.

This clonotype occurred many times. The V and J genes are TRBV5-5 and TRBJ2-2; unclear D gene. V was cut by 1 base and J by 4 bases, with 17 bases left in between. The CDR3 is 17 residues long. CDR1 and CDR2 from the germline V gene are SGHKS and YYEKEE (reference sequence). Here the CDR3 DNA reads TGTGCCAGCAGCTTGAATCCCCTCCCTGACGGCACCGGGGAGCTGTTTTTT. This sequence encodes CASSLNPLPDGTGELFF.

The CDR3 region has the DNA TGTGCCAGCAGCGTCTGGGGACAAACCTCCTACGAGCAGTACTTC. Encoded protein: CASSVWGQTSYEQYF. The chain links TRBV5-4 to TRBJ2-7, with a weak D call TRBD1 (6 bases). V was shortened by 4 bases and J by 0 bases, with 14 bases between the two germline ends. The CDR3 spans 15 residues. The V gene's germline CDR1 is SGHNT and CDR2 YYREEE (reference sequence).

The chain uses TRBV27 and TRBJ2-7; D gene unclear. Deletions cut 5 bases from V and 4 bases from J, with 12 bases between. This CDR3 contains 13 residues. Germline V gene data show CDR1 as MNHEY and CDR2 as SMNVEV (reference sequence). The CDR3 loop reads CASSQGALYEQYF. The CDR3 region has the DNA TGTGCCAGCAGTCAAGGAGCCTTATACGAGCAGTACTTC.